The clone carrying this T cell receptor beta chain appeared a few times. Its antigen is not identified. Between the trimmed V and J ends, which lost 0 bases and 3 bases, there was a span of 13 bases. CDR1 is SGHRS, CDR2 YFSETQ, per germline. The CDR3 is 16 residues long. The sample comes from a study of human T cells and chemical hapten exposure. Study-level findings and limits: Relative to control repertoires, expanded TCRs gave rise to significantly more large CDR3 similarity clusters. The presence of alopecia in the donors means their immune response may differ from healthy people's.

Documented time point: patch test 3, about 24 weeks after DPC sensitization. The treatment is: therapeutic diphenylcyclopropenone sensitization with weekly scalp DPC. It was the library that attached unique molecular identifiers to individual cDNA molecules. In the authors' methods: Between 23,224 and 690,600 TCRs appeared in each sample, and the median stood at around 92,000. One entry per CDR3 protein, called by TCRdb with MiXCR from the RACE reads. The V and J calls reflect TCRdb's pipeline rather than the authors' work. The data hold about 160,000 distinct CDR3 sequences, with around 30% observed a single time.

The receptor was isolated from a woman in her late teens or twenties with alopecia areata. Some clones in this sample may be carry-over from other donors' samples. The V gene is TRBV5-1, the J gene TRBJ2-4; D tentatively reads TRBD1 or TRBD2 (5 bases each). The input for sequencing was whole blood, taken in connection with sensitization to the hapten diphenylcyclopropenone (DPC). The CDR3 is CASSLAPAGGKNIQYF. DNA for the CDR3: TGCGCCAGCAGCTTGGCCCCAGCTGGGGGCAAAAACATTCAGTACTTC.